The clone carrying this T cell receptor (beta chain) has at least ten counts. What it binds is unknown. This specimen belongs to a study of neurological immune-mediated disorders. Study information: A relapsing-remitting course was seen in about 90% of the roughly 34 multiple sclerosis patients and a secondary progressive course in 3.

Between the trimmed V and J ends, which lost 0 bases and 0 bases, there was a span of 7 bases. Germline V gene data show CDR1 as SGHDT and CDR2 as YYEEEE. The CDR3 runs 15 residues. The cDNA was synthesized by 5'RACE incorporating 10-nucleotide random UMIs. From 15-18 subjects, each sequencing run yielded over 170 million TCR-beta sequences. TCRdb passed the 5' RACE reads through MiXCR, listing each CDR3 protein once. The profile covers about 19,000 distinct CDR3 sequences, with less than 3.5% appearing a single time and around 5.5% taken by the ten largest. Study conclusions and caveats: Expansion of TCR clones was greatest in HTLV-1-associated myelopathy and smallest in multiple sclerosis, where it fell below that of healthy controls.

The TCR comes from a woman aged 18-29 years with multiple sclerosis. The rearrangement joins TRBV5-6 to TRBJ2-1; D is uncertain. The sequencing input was PBMCs. CDR3 region: CASSLAGVSYNEQFF. The CDR3 DNA reads as TGTGCCAGCAGCTTGGCTGGGGTCTCCTACAATGAGCAGTTCTTC.